A selection of T cell receptor beta chains follows, all from one sample in a study of cytomegalovirus exposure and HLA in healthy donors. Assay: immunoSEQ multiplex PCR; the TCRdb copy retains only in-frame clones and omits some. The table lists roughly 98,000 clones, about 80% of them singletons. The sample comprised PBMCs. These receptors all come from a man aged 18 to 29 in good health and CMV-seropositive. Both conserved end residues are part of each CDR3. The D gene is left open where the match is weak. The size field is filled for only some rows; it gives once, few, many or a size class.

abundance: NA; v_gene: TRBV19; j_gene: TRBJ1-2; d_gene: NA; CDR3nt: TGTGCCAGTAGTCCCCGAGGGGGGGATACTAACTATGGCTACACCTTC; CDR3aa: CASSPRGGDTNYGYTF
abundance: NA; v_gene: TRBV28; j_gene: TRBJ2-2; d_gene: NA; CDR3nt: TGTGCCAGCAGGCCCTTCACAGCCACCGGGGAGCTGTTTTTT; CDR3aa: CASRPFTATGELFF
abundance: NA; v_gene: TRBV2; j_gene: TRBJ2-7; d_gene: NA; CDR3nt: TGTGCCAGCAGGAACTCACAGGGTAGTCCCTACGAGCAGTACTTC; CDR3aa: CASRNSQGSPYEQYF
abundance: NA; v_gene: TRBV11-2; j_gene: TRBJ1-3; d_gene: NA; CDR3nt: TGTGCCAGCAGCTTAGAGCCTGCCAGCTCTGGAAACACCATATATTTT; CDR3aa: CASSLEPASSGNTIYF
abundance: NA; v_gene: TRBV15; j_gene: TRBJ2-7; d_gene: NA; CDR3nt: TGTGCCACCAGCGAAGGGGGATCCCTCTACGAGCAGTACTTC; CDR3aa: CATSEGGSLYEQYF
abundance: NA; v_gene: TRBV27; j_gene: TRBJ2-7; d_gene: NA; CDR3nt: TGTGCCAGCAGTCCAACGACAGGCGAGCAGTACTTC; CDR3aa: CASSPTTGEQYF
abundance: NA; v_gene: TRBV6-5; j_gene: TRBJ2-7; d_gene: NA; CDR3nt: TGTGCCTCCAAGCGGCAGGCCGGAGGCGAGCAGTACTTC; CDR3aa: CASKRQAGGEQYF
abundance: NA; v_gene: TRBV5-1; j_gene: TRBJ2-1; d_gene: TRBD1; CDR3nt: TGCGCCAGCAGCGACGGGACAGGGGGCGAGCAGTTCTTC; CDR3aa: CASSDGTGGEQFF
abundance: NA; v_gene: TRBV5-4; j_gene: TRBJ2-6; d_gene: NA; CDR3nt: TGTGCCAGCAGCTTGCTTGGGGCGGGGGCTAACTCTGGGGCCAACGTCCTGACTTTC; CDR3aa: CASSLLGAGANSGANVLTF
abundance: NA; v_gene: TRBV6-6; j_gene: TRBJ2-5; d_gene: NA; CDR3nt: TGTGCCAGCAGTAAGGCCTCAGGGCAAGAGACCCAGTACTTC; CDR3aa: CASSKASGQETQYF
abundance: few; v_gene: TRBV5-1; j_gene: TRBJ2-2; d_gene: NA; CDR3nt: TGCGCCAGCAGCTCCTCTCAGGGGCCCCCCGGGGAGCTGTTTTTT; CDR3aa: CASSSSQGPPGELFF
abundance: NA; v_gene: TRBV2; j_gene: TRBJ1-2; d_gene: TRBD1; CDR3nt: TGTGCCGGCGCCGGGACAGGGGGCCATGGCTACACCTTC; CDR3aa: CAGAGTGGHGYTF
abundance: NA; v_gene: TRBV5-1; j_gene: TRBJ1-2; d_gene: TRBD1; CDR3nt: TGCGCCAGCAGCCAGGGACAGAGCTATGGCTACACCTTC; CDR3aa: CASSQGQSYGYTF
abundance: NA; v_gene: TRBV5-1; j_gene: TRBJ2-3; d_gene: NA; CDR3nt: TGCGCCAGCAGCCCTGGACTGAGCACAGATACGCAGTATTTT; CDR3aa: CASSPGLSTDTQYF
abundance: few; v_gene: TRBV2; j_gene: TRBJ2-7; d_gene: TRBD1; CDR3nt: TGTGCCAGCAGTCCAGGGGGCTACGAGCAGTACTTC; CDR3aa: CASSPGGYEQYF
abundance: NA; v_gene: TRBV2; j_gene: TRBJ2-5; d_gene: NA; CDR3nt: TGTGCCAGCAAAGCAGGGAGGGAGACCCAGTACTTC; CDR3aa: CASKAGRETQYF
abundance: NA; v_gene: TRBV25-1; j_gene: TRBJ1-3; d_gene: NA; CDR3nt: TGTGCCAGCACACAGGGTGGAGAAAACACCATATATTTT; CDR3aa: CASTQGGENTIYF
abundance: few; v_gene: TRBV15; j_gene: TRBJ2-5; d_gene: TRBD1; CDR3nt: TGTGCCACCAGCAGAGATCCGGGACAGGGCGGGGAGACCCAGTACTTC; CDR3aa: CATSRDPGQGGETQYF
abundance: NA; v_gene: TRBV28; j_gene: TRBJ1-4; d_gene: NA; CDR3nt: TGTGCCAGCAGTTTACCAGGGACTAATGAAAAACTGTTTTTT; CDR3aa: CASSLPGTNEKLFF
abundance: NA; v_gene: TRBV5-4; j_gene: TRBJ2-5; d_gene: TRBD1; CDR3nt: TGTGCCAGCAGCTCGGTGAAGACAGGGGGCACCACCCAAGAGACCCAGTACTTC; CDR3aa: CASSSVKTGGTTQETQYF
abundance: NA; v_gene: TRBV7-9; j_gene: TRBJ2-5; d_gene: NA; CDR3nt: TGTGCCAGCAGCTTAGAGGGGGGGAAGCGAGAGACCCAGTACTTC; CDR3aa: CASSLEGGKRETQYF
abundance: NA; v_gene: TRBV2; j_gene: TRBJ1-1; d_gene: TRBD1; CDR3nt: TGTGCCAGCAGAGCGGACAGGGGGCGTCGGACTGAAGCTTTCTTT; CDR3aa: CASRADRGRRTEAFF
abundance: NA; v_gene: TRBV30; j_gene: TRBJ1-5; d_gene: TRBD1; CDR3nt: TGTGCCTGGAGTGTTGGGACAGCCTCTTTCAATCAGCCCCAGCATTTT; CDR3aa: CAWSVGTASFNQPQHF
abundance: NA; v_gene: TRBV10-2; j_gene: TRBJ1-2; d_gene: TRBD1; CDR3nt: TGCGCCAGCAGTGCGGACAGGGATGCTAACTATGGCTACACCTTC; CDR3aa: CASSADRDANYGYTF
abundance: NA; v_gene: TRBV28; j_gene: TRBJ2-2; d_gene: NA; CDR3nt: TGTGCCAGCAGTTTAGAGCCCCGCACCGGGGAGCTGTTTTTT; CDR3aa: CASSLEPRTGELFF
abundance: once; v_gene: TRBV4-1; j_gene: TRBJ2-3; d_gene: NA; CDR3nt: TGCGCCAGCAGCCAGGAGACAGATACGCAGTATTTT; CDR3aa: CASSQETDTQYF
abundance: few; v_gene: TRBV6-1; j_gene: TRBJ2-3; d_gene: TRBD2; CDR3nt: TGTGCCAGCAGTGAAGTGATGAAAGCGGGGGGGATGACGCAGTATTTT; CDR3aa: CASSEVMKAGGMTQYF
abundance: NA; v_gene: TRBV5-6; j_gene: TRBJ1-2; d_gene: NA; CDR3nt: TGTGCCAGCAGCTTGATGGCGGCCCGTAACACCTTC; CDR3aa: CASSLMAARNTF
abundance: NA; v_gene: TRBV29-1; j_gene: TRBJ1-3; d_gene: TRBD1; CDR3nt: TGCAGCGTTGAACAGGGGGCAAACACCATATATTTT; CDR3aa: CSVEQGANTIYF
abundance: NA; v_gene: TRBV7-9; j_gene: TRBJ1-2; d_gene: TRBD1; CDR3nt: TGTGCCAGCAGCTTAAACACAGGGGGAGTATTCGGCTACACCTTC; CDR3aa: CASSLNTGGVFGYTF
abundance: few; v_gene: TRBV9; j_gene: TRBJ2-3; d_gene: TRBD2; CDR3nt: TGTGCCAGCAGCGTAGATCTAGCGGGGGGCACAGATACGCAGTATTTT; CDR3aa: CASSVDLAGGTDTQYF
abundance: few; v_gene: TRBV5-1; j_gene: TRBJ2-5; d_gene: NA; CDR3nt: TGCGCCAGCAGCTTGGGACAGAACCAAGAGACCCAGTACTTC; CDR3aa: CASSLGQNQETQYF
abundance: NA; v_gene: TRBV6-5; j_gene: TRBJ1-2; d_gene: NA; CDR3nt: TGTGCCAGCAGATTGGACGGGGGGAACTATGGCTACACCTTC; CDR3aa: CASRLDGGNYGYTF
abundance: NA; v_gene: TRBV5-6; j_gene: TRBJ1-6; d_gene: TRBD1; CDR3nt: TGTGCCAGCAGCGTGACAGGGCTCTCACCCGACTCACCCCTCCACTTT; CDR3aa: CASSVTGLSPDSPLHF
abundance: NA; v_gene: TRBV2; j_gene: TRBJ2-1; d_gene: TRBD1; CDR3nt: TGTGCCAGCAGCCGAAACACAGGGGCCCCCTACAATGAGCAGTTCTTC; CDR3aa: CASSRNTGAPYNEQFF
abundance: NA; v_gene: TRBV7-9; j_gene: TRBJ2-3; d_gene: TRBD2; CDR3nt: TGTGCCAGCAGCCAGGTGGGGGGGGGCACAGATACGCAGTATTTT; CDR3aa: CASSQVGGGTDTQYF
abundance: once; v_gene: TRBV4-1; j_gene: TRBJ1-1; d_gene: NA; CDR3nt: TGCGCCAGCAGCCAAGAGCGGGTAGGTGACACTGAAGCTTTCTTT; CDR3aa: CASSQERVGDTEAFF
abundance: NA; v_gene: TRBV5-1; j_gene: TRBJ1-3; d_gene: NA; CDR3nt: TGCGCCAGCAGCTTGGACAGGGACTCTGGAAACACCATATATTTT; CDR3aa: CASSLDRDSGNTIYF
abundance: NA; v_gene: TRBV5-1; j_gene: TRBJ1-5; d_gene: NA; CDR3nt: TGCGCCAGCAGCTTGAAAGATTCCCCGGACTATAGCAATCAGCCCCAGCATTTT; CDR3aa: CASSLKDSPDYSNQPQHF
abundance: NA; v_gene: TRBV7-9; j_gene: TRBJ2-5; d_gene: NA; CDR3nt: TGTGCCAGCAGCAAGCCCGAGACCCAGTACTTC; CDR3aa: CASSKPETQYF
abundance: NA; v_gene: TRBV27; j_gene: TRBJ1-4; d_gene: TRBD1; CDR3nt: TGTGCCAGCAGTTCTCCAGGGGGCCTACTTAATGAAAAACTGTTTTTT; CDR3aa: CASSSPGGLLNEKLFF
abundance: NA; v_gene: TRBV21-1; j_gene: TRBJ1-1; d_gene: NA; CDR3nt: TGTGCCAGCAGCTGCCGTCGGGACACCTTTGGGACTGAAGCTTTCTTT; CDR3aa: CASSCRRDTFGTEAFF
abundance: NA; v_gene: TRBV5-1; j_gene: TRBJ2-2; d_gene: TRBD1; CDR3nt: TGCGCCAGCAGCTCCCATACCCAGGGGGCGAATCGCGGGGAGCTGTTTTTT; CDR3aa: CASSSHTQGANRGELFF
abundance: NA; v_gene: TRBV4-3; j_gene: TRBJ2-7; d_gene: TRBD2; CDR3nt: TGCGCCAGCAGCCAAGATTGGGGCGGGGGTTGGTCCTACGAGCAGTACTTC; CDR3aa: CASSQDWGGGWSYEQYF
abundance: NA; v_gene: TRBV29-1; j_gene: TRBJ2-7; d_gene: TRBD1; CDR3nt: TGCAGCGTCTGGACAGGGGGTTATGGCTACGAGCAGTACTTC; CDR3aa: CSVWTGGYGYEQYF
abundance: NA; v_gene: TRBV7-9; j_gene: TRBJ1-1; d_gene: TRBD1; CDR3nt: TGTGCCAGCAGCTTAGTGGGACAGATGAACACTGAAGCTTTCTTT; CDR3aa: CASSLVGQMNTEAFF
abundance: NA; v_gene: TRBV4-1; j_gene: TRBJ1-2; d_gene: NA; CDR3nt: TGCGCCAGCAGCCAAAATAAACAGGCCTTAGCTAACTATGGCTACACCTTC; CDR3aa: CASSQNKQALANYGYTF
abundance: NA; v_gene: TRBV15; j_gene: TRBJ1-1; d_gene: NA; CDR3nt: TGTGCCACCAGTCGGGAGTACACTGAAGCTTTCTTT; CDR3aa: CATSREYTEAFF
abundance: NA; v_gene: TRBV6-6; j_gene: TRBJ1-6; d_gene: NA; CDR3nt: TGTGCCAGCAGTCGCCGGACGGGAAATTCACCCCTCCACTTT; CDR3aa: CASSRRTGNSPLHF
abundance: NA; v_gene: TRBV2; j_gene: TRBJ2-1; d_gene: TRBD1; CDR3nt: TGTGCCAGCAGTACCGGGACAGGGGACAATGAGCAGTTCTTC; CDR3aa: CASSTGTGDNEQFF
abundance: NA; v_gene: TRBV2; j_gene: TRBJ2-2; d_gene: TRBD2; CDR3nt: TGTGCCAGCAACCGGGGGGACACCGGGGAGCTGTTTTTT; CDR3aa: CASNRGDTGELFF
abundance: once; v_gene: TRBV4-1; j_gene: TRBJ1-1; d_gene: NA; CDR3nt: TGCGCCAGCAGCCTAGACGAGGGTGGGAGGACTGAAGCTTTCTTT; CDR3aa: CASSLDEGGRTEAFF